These 14 T cell receptor beta chains originate from one sample sequenced in a study of blood T cell repertoires in COVID-19. The method was immunoSEQ multiplex PCR; TCRdb's version includes in-frame clones alone and lacks a portion of them. Here the sample spans approximately 150,000 clones, 88% being singletons. Sequencing input: peripheral blood. The source is a man between 65 and 85 years old with active COVID-19.

The V call is TRBV5-5, the J call TRBJ2-3; the match to TRBD2 covers 7 bases. The CDR3 has 15 amino acids. V gave up 3 bases and J gave up 0 bases; unmatched junction bases: 4. Germline V gene lookup returns CDR1 SGHKS and CDR2 YYEKEE (reference sequence). This chain's CDR3 is CASSSPSGSTDTQYF. CDR3 DNA: TGTGCCAGCAGCTCCCCTAGCGGCAGCACAGATACGCAGTATTTT.

The chain carries TRBV7-2 and TRBJ1-5, with 9 bases fitting TRBD1. This CDR3 spans 16 amino acids. V shed 5 bases, J shed 3 bases, and the junction held 8 bases outside the gene matches. Germline V gene sequence: CDR1 SGHTA, CDR2 FQGNSA. CDR3 sequence: CASSPQTGGLNQPQHF. CDR3 nucleotide sequence: TGTGCCAGCAGCCCCCAGACAGGGGGACTCAATCAGCCCCAGCATTTT.

The rearrangement uses TRBV5-1 and TRBJ2-7; 9 bases agree with TRBD1. This CDR3 region has 18 residues. The germline V gene has CDR1 SGHRS and CDR2 YFSETQ. With 0 bases clipped from V and 2 bases from J, the junction kept 12 bases outside the gene matches. The CDR3, as DNA: TGCGCCAGCAGCTTGGCAGATCCCGGGACAGGGAACCCCTACGAGCAGTACTTC. This sequence encodes CASSLADPGTGNPYEQYF.

J is TRBJ1-2 and V is TRBV3-1 (or the pseudogene TRBV3-2), with TRBD1 as a possible D gene (6 bases). The V gene's germline CDR1 is LGHDT and CDR2 YNNKEL (reference sequence). Trimming shortened V by 4 bases and J by 6 bases, and 15 bases separated the two germline ends. This CDR3 has 14 residues. This CDR3 reads CASSPWGREDGYTF. The CDR3 DNA reads as TGTGCCAGCAGCCCCTGGGGGCGCGAGGATGGCTACACCTTC.

This rearrangement joins TRBV6-2 or TRBV6-3 to TRBJ2-5; 10 nucleotides align to TRBD2. With V trimmed by 2 bases and J by 6 bases, 9 bases remained unmatched. This CDR3 has 16 residues. Per the germline V gene, CDR1 is MNHEY and CDR2 is SVGEGT. The CDR3 spells CASSYGASGSRKTQYF. Written as DNA, the CDR3 is TGTGCCAGCAGTTACGGTGCTAGCGGGAGTCGGAAGACCCAGTACTTC.

The chain has TRBV18 and TRBJ2-7, with 9 bases matching TRBD2. This CDR3 is 14 amino acids long. J gave up 4 bases and V 3 bases, and 4 bases lay outside the gene matches. Germline CDR1 is KGHSH and CDR2 is LQKENI. The CDR3 reads CASSPTSGRYEQYF. The DNA for the CDR3 is TGTGCCAGCTCACCGACAAGCGGGAGGTACGAGCAGTACTTC.

The rearrangement uses TRBV28 and TRBJ2-2; the D is unclear. V was pared by 6 bases and J by 2 bases, with 13 bases between. The CDR3 runs 15 residues. CDR1 and CDR2 from the germline V gene are MDHEN and SYDVKM. CDR3 in DNA: TGTGCCAGCAGACCGACTCACCTTAACACCGGGGAGCTGTTTTTT. Protein sequence: CASRPTHLNTGELFF.

This clone was seen a single time. The chain couples TRBV30 to TRBJ2-7; TRBD2 agrees at 7 bases. CDR1 is GTSNPN and CDR2 is SVGIG in the germline V gene (reference sequence). The CDR3 covers 15 residues. Trimming took 0 bases from V and 3 from J; bases not matched to a gene: 8. In DNA form, the CDR3 reads TGTGCCTGGAGTGTATGGGCTAGCGGAAACTACGAGCAGTACTTC. It yields the protein CAWSVWASGNYEQYF.

This chain joins TRBV29-1 and TRBJ1-1; D unclear. Germline V gives CDR1 SQVTM, CDR2 ANQGSEA. The CDR3 runs 12 residues. The ends were cut back, 5 bases at V and 5 bases at J, with 12 bases in the middle. The CDR3 region is CSVTGRGTEAFF. CDR3 sequence (DNA): TGCAGCGTTACGGGGAGAGGAACTGAAGCTTTCTTT. Using reference TRBV29-1 and TRBJ1-1 for the parts outside the CDR3, the full variable domain is SAVISQKPSRDICQRGTSLTIQCQVDSQVTMMFWYRQQPGQSLTLIATANQGSEATYESGFVIDKFPISRPNLTFSTLTVSNMSPEDSSIYLCSVTGRGTEAFFGQGTRLTVV.

This clone was found once. The V call is TRBV5-8, the J call TRBJ1-5; possibly TRBD1 for D (5 bases). The germline V gene has CDR1 SGHTS and CDR2 YDEGEE. Trimming removed 1 base at V and 1 base at J, with 15 bases between. The CDR3 has 17 amino acids. DNA of the CDR3: TGTGCCAGCAGCTTGTTGCGAATGGGGCGAAGCAATCAGCCCCAGCATTTT. Translated, it gives CASSLLRMGRSNQPQHF.

The V call is TRBV28, the J call TRBJ1-2; D remains ambiguous. V dropped 8 bases and J dropped 4 bases, with 14 bases sitting between them. Germline-derived CDR1 and CDR2 are MDHEN and SYDVKM. The CDR3 is made up of 13 amino acids. In DNA, the CDR3 is TGTGCCAGCGGCAGTATTCTCTTCTATGGCTACACCTTC. Encoded protein: CASGSILFYGYTF.

This clone appeared a single time. The chain is built from TRBV6-6 and TRBJ1-5; TRBD1 matches 8 bases. The ends lost 6 bases at V and 15 bases at J; junction bases unmatched: 7. This CDR3 comprises 11 residues. The V gene's germline CDR1 is MNHNY and CDR2 SVGAGI (reference sequence). CDR3 DNA sequence: TGTGCCAGCAGGGAAGCCGGGACAGGGCATTTT. This encodes CASREAGTGHF.

V usage is TRBV29-1 and J usage is TRBJ2-5; 12 bases fit TRBD2. CDR3 length: 15 amino acids. Germline CDR1 SQVTM, CDR2 ANQGSEA. V was pared by 2 bases and J by 5 bases, with 6 bases of the junction left unmatched. The CDR3 bases are TGCAGCGTTGAATCCCTAGCGGGAGGGCTGGAGACCCAGTACTTC. As protein: CSVESLAGGLETQYF.

CDR3 loop: CASREQGGTDTQYF. Here the CDR3 DNA reads TGTGCCAGTAGGGAACAGGGAGGCACAGATACGCAGTATTTT. The genes are TRBV19 and TRBJ2-3, with D perhaps matching TRBD1 (6 bases). Germline CDR1 is LNHDA and CDR2 is SQIVND (reference sequence). Trimming pared 6 bases from V and 1 base from J, leaving 11 bases between. The CDR3 is 14 residues long. The variable domain in full, with the rest retrieved from reference TRBV19 and TRBJ2-3, is DGGITQSPKYLFRKEGQNVTLSCEQNLNHDAMYWYRQDPGQGLRLIYYSQIVNDFQKGDIAEGYSVSREKKESFPLTVTSAQKNPTAFYLCASREQGGTDTQYFGPGTRLTVL.